This TCR beta chain derives from a study of T cell changes during pregnancy in multiple sclerosis. Only one count was recorded for this clone. Here immunoSEQ multiplex PCR was the method, and the copy in TCRdb shows in-frame clones only, minus some. The sample has about 17,000 clones; 84% are singletons. CDR1 and CDR2 from the germline V gene are SEHNR and FQNEAQ (reference sequence). The CDR3 is 16 residues long. Trimming removed 5 bases from V and 1 base from J; junction bases left unmatched: 9. The sample here was CD8+ T cells from peripheral blood mononuclear cells, taken in the third trimester of pregnancy. The receptor was isolated from a female donor in good health, enrolled as a control in a pregnancy study. This chain joins TRBV7-9 and TRBJ1-1; 8 nucleotides align to TRBD1. The CDR3 loop reads CASSPPTGVENTEAFF. DNA for the CDR3: TGTGCCAGCAGCCCCCCGACAGGGGTGGAGAACACTGAAGCTTTCTTT.